The 15 T cell receptor beta chains in this list originate from one sample, sequenced in a study of T-cell memory formation after mild COVID-19. TCRdb re-analysed the 5' RACE reads in MiXCR, keeping a single row per CDR3 protein. Altogether a few hundred thousand distinct CDR3 sequences are present, 20% to 25% being singletons, with the ten largest covering 12%. Sequenced input: PBMCs or a T cell subset sorted from them (not recorded which). The source is an adult woman who had mild COVID-19 (a few samples of this study predate the infection). Cell type and time point are not known.

This clonotype occurred a few times. The chain employs TRBV24-1 and TRBJ2-4; no reliable D call. The CDR3 covers 14 residues. V lost 4 bases to trimming and J lost 2 bases, with 8 bases between them. Germline V gene data show CDR1 as KGHDR and CDR2 as SFDVKD. This chain's CDR3 is CATSEQPPKNIQYF. The CDR3 nucleotides are TGTGCCACCAGTGAACAGCCCCCCAAAAACATTCAGTACTTC.

The chain employs TRBV20-1 and TRBJ1-6; D not certain. The CDR3 loop spans 16 amino acids. Trimming took off 7 bases at V and 0 bases at J, with 16 bases between the two ends. Looked up from germline, CDR1 is DFQATT and CDR2 is SNEGSKA (reference sequence). The CDR3 DNA reads TGCAGTGTTAGGGAGGGTTTAGGCTCCTATAATTCACCCCTCCACTTT. Translation: CSVREGLGSYNSPLHF.

This clonotype was counted a few times. V and J are TRBV7-3 and TRBJ1-4, with TRBD1 identical over 9 bases. The V gene's germline CDR1 is SGHTA and CDR2 FQGTGA. The CDR3 extends over 16 amino acids. With V trimmed by 6 bases and J by 6 bases, 11 bases remained unmatched. The CDR3 loop is CASRSPRQGGDEKLFF. The CDR3, as DNA: TGTGCCAGCAGGTCTCCTCGACAGGGGGGCGATGAAAAACTGTTTTTT. Filled out from reference TRBV7-3 and TRBJ1-4, the complete variable domain reads GAGVSQTPSNKVTEKGKYVELRCDPISGHTALYWYRQSLGQGPEFLIYFQGTGAADDSGLPNDRFFAVRPEGSVSTLKIQRTERGDSAVYLCASRSPRQGGDEKLFFGSGTQLSVL.

The J gene is TRBJ2-7, the V gene TRBV9; TRBD1 agrees at 7 bases. From germline, CDR1 is SGDLS and CDR2 YYNGEE. The CDR3 covers 16 residues. The J segment lost 5 bases and the V segment lost 0 bases, leaving 11 bases of the junction unmatched. The CDR3 DNA follows: TGTGCCAGCAGCGTAGGAAGGGGGCTCCTTCGGGACGAGCAGTACTTC. Its protein product is CASSVGRGLLRDEQYF.

This clonotype was counted at least ten times. The chain's CDR3 is CASSQVIPLSPNEQFF. The DNA for the CDR3 is TGTGCCAGCAGCCAGGTGATCCCTCTCTCCCCCAATGAGCAGTTCTTC. The chain couples TRBV7-9 to TRBJ2-1; the D is unclear. Germline-derived CDR1 and CDR2 are SEHNR and FQNEAQ (reference sequence). The V and J ends lost 5 bases and 6 bases respectively, with 20 bases between them. This CDR3 is 16 amino acids long.

V is TRBV19 and J is TRBJ2-3; tentative D call: TRBD2 (5 bases). V lost 6 bases and J 4 bases, leaving 17 bases between the germline ends. CDR3 length equals 15 residues. The germline V gene has CDR1 LNHDA and CDR2 SQIVND (reference sequence). The CDR3 loop is CASSRGLAIPDTQYF. CDR3 DNA sequence: TGTGCCAGTAGCCGGGGATTAGCGATCCCAGATACGCAGTATTTT.

Many counts were recorded for this clonotype. The V call is TRBV4-3, the J call TRBJ2-7; TRBD2 agrees at 8 bases. Germline lookup yields CDR1 LGHNA and CDR2 YSLEER. The trim removed 0 bases at V and 12 bases at J, leaving 7 bases unmatched. The CDR3 length is 13 residues. CDR3 sequence (DNA): TGCGCCAGCAGCCAAGAGACCGGGACTAGTCTGTACTTC. Protein product: CASSQETGTSLYF.

The chain combines TRBV9 with TRBJ2-5, with D perhaps TRBD2 (7 bases). Trimming pared 4 bases from V and 4 bases from J, leaving 17 bases between. The V gene's germline CDR1 is SGDLS and CDR2 YYNGEE. The CDR3 extends over 15 amino acids. The CDR3 nucleotides are TGTGCCAGCAGCATACGGAGTGGGGGGGCAGAGACCCAGTACTTC. This gives the protein CASSIRSGGAETQYF.

V is TRBV7-8 and J is TRBJ2-1; 10 nucleotides line up with TRBD2. J lost 6 bases, V lost 4 bases, and 9 bases had no gene match. The CDR3 length is 16 residues. CDR1 and CDR2 (germline): SGHVS, FQNEAQ. In DNA, the CDR3 is TGTGCCAGCAGCTCCCCACGAGCGGGGGGGCCCAATGAGCAGTTCTTC. Protein sequence: CASSSPRAGGPNEQFF.

The J gene is TRBJ1-2, the V gene TRBV4-1, with D possibly TRBD1 on 5 matching bases. V lost 1 base to trimming and J lost 4 bases, with 16 bases between them. The CDR3 spans 16 residues. Germline V gene data show CDR1 as MGHRA and CDR2 as YSYEKL. The CDR3: CASSQVPAGGPYGYTF. In DNA form, the CDR3 reads TGCGCCAGCAGCCAAGTCCCGGCGGGGGGTCCCTATGGCTACACCTTC.

This clonotype was picked up a small number of times. The chain links TRBV5-1 to TRBJ2-2; no firm D call. Germline V gene sequence: CDR1 SGHRS, CDR2 YFSETQ. V was pared by 4 bases and J by 5 bases, with 9 bases between. There are 13 residues in the CDR3. DNA for the CDR3: TGCGCCAGCAGCCCAACAGCGACCGGGGAGCTGTTTTTT. This codes for CASSPTATGELFF. The variable domain in full, with the rest retrieved from reference TRBV5-1 and TRBJ2-2, is KAGVTQTPRYLIKTRGQQVTLSCSPISGHRSVSWYQQTPGQGLQFLFEYFSETQRNKGNFPGRFSGRQFSNSRSEMNVSTLELGDSALYLCASSPTATGELFFGEGSRLTVL.

This clonotype turned up a few times. The CDR3: CASSSDSLSGYTF. For the CDR3, the DNA is TGTGCCAGCAGCTCGGACAGTCTGAGTGGCTACACCTTC. This chain connects TRBV5-6 to TRBJ1-2; tentatively, D is TRBD1 (6 bases). The germline V and J ends were trimmed by 3 bases and 7 bases, with 13 bases remaining between them. The CDR3 has 13 amino acids. Per the germline V gene, CDR1 is SGHDT and CDR2 is YYEEEE.

This chain joins TRBV5-1 and TRBJ2-2; perhaps TRBD2 as D (5 bases). The V end lost 0 bases, the J end lost 5 bases, and 11 bases lay between the germline ends. Germline V CDR1 and CDR2: SGHRS, YFSETQ. The CDR3 covers 15 residues. CDR3 sequence (DNA): TGCGCCAGCAGCTTGGATCTAGCCGTTACCGGGGAGCTGTTTTTT. Residues: CASSLDLAVTGELFF.

This clonotype came up a few times. CDR3: CASSEESGTGVYGANVLTF. The CDR3 DNA sequence: TGTGCCAGCAGCGAGGAGAGTGGGACAGGGGTATATGGGGCCAACGTCCTGACTTTC. The chain carries TRBV9 and TRBJ2-6, with TRBD1 matching 10 bases. After removal of 3 bases from V and 3 bases from J, the junction contained 12 bases not matched to a gene. The germline V gene encodes CDR1 SGDLS and CDR2 YYNGEE. This CDR3 is built from 19 residues.

This clonotype occurred a few times. The chain is built from TRBV27 and TRBJ2-1; 9 bases agree with TRBD1. CDR1 and CDR2 (germline): MNHEY, SMNVEV (reference sequence). Trimming removed 4 bases from V and 15 bases from J; junction bases left unmatched: 16. The CDR3 extends over 15 amino acids. CDR3 nucleotides: TGTGCCAGCAGTTATCAGACAGGGGGGCCGAGTCTACCGTTCTTC. It specifies CASSYQTGGPSLPFF.